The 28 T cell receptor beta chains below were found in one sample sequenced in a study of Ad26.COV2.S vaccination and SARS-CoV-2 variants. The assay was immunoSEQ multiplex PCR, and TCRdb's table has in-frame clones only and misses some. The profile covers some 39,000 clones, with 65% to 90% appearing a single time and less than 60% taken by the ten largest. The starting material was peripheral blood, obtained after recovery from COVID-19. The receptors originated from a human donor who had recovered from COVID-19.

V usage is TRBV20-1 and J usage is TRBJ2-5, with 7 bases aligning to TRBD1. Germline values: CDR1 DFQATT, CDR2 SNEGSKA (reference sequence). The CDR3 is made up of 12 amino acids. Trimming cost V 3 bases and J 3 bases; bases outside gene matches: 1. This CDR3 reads CSASDREETQYF. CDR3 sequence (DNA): TGCAGTGCTAGTGACAGGGAAGAGACCCAGTACTTC.

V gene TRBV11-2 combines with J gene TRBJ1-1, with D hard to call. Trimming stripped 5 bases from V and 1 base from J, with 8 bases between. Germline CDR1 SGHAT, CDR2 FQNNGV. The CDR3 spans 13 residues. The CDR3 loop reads CASSHYRNTEAFF. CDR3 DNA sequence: TGTGCCAGCAGCCATTACAGGAACACTGAAGCTTTCTTT. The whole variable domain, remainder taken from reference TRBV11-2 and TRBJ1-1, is EAGVAQSPRYKIIEKRQSVAFWCNPISGHATLYWYQQILGQGPKLLIQFQNNGVVDDSQLPKDRFSAERLKGVDSTLKIQPAKLEDSAVYLCASSHYRNTEAFFGQGTRLTVV.

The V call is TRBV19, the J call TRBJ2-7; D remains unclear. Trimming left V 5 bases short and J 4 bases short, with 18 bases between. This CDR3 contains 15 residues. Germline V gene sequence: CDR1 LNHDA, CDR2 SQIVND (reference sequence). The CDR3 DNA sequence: TGTGCCAGTAGTTCAAGAGGTGCCGTTCTTTACGAGCAGTACTTC. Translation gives CASSSRGAVLYEQYF.

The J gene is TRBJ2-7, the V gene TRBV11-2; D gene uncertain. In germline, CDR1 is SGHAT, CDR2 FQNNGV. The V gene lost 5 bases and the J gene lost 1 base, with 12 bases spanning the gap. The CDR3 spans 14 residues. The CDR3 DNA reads TGTGCCAGCAGCGGGGTGAATTGGTCCTACGAGCAGTACTTC. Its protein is CASSGVNWSYEQYF.

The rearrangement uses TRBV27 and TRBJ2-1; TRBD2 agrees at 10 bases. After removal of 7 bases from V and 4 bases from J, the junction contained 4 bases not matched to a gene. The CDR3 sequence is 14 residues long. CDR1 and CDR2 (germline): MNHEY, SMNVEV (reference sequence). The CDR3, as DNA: TGTGCCAGCAAACTAGCGGGGAAATACAATGAGCAGTTCTTC. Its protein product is CASKLAGKYNEQFF.

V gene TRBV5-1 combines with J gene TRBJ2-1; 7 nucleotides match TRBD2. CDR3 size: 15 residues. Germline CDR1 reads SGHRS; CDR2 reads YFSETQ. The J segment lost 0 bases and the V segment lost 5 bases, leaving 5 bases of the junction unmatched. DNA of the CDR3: TGCGCCAGCAGGCCTAGCGGAAGCTCCTACAATGAGCAGTTCTTC. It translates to CASRPSGSSYNEQFF.

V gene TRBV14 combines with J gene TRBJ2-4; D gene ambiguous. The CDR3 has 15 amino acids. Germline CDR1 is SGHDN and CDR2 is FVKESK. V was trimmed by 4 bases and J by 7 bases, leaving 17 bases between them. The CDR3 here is CASSLQGKIGNIQYF. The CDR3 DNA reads TGTGCCAGCAGCCTCCAAGGGAAAATAGGGAACATTCAGTACTTC.

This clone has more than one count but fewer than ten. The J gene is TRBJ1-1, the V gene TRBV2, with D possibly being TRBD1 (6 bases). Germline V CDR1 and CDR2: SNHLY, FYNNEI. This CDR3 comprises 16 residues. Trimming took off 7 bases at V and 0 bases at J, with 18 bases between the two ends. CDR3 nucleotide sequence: TGTGCCAGCAACATGCCCCCAGGGGCAATGAACACTGAAGCTTTCTTT. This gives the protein CASNMPPGAMNTEAFF. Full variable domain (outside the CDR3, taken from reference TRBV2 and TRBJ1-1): EPEVTQTPSHQVTQMGQEVILRCVPISNHLYFYWYRQILGQKVEFLVSFYNNEISEKSEIFDDQFSVERPDGSNFTLKIRSTKLEDSAMYFCASNMPPGAMNTEAFFGQGTRLTVV.

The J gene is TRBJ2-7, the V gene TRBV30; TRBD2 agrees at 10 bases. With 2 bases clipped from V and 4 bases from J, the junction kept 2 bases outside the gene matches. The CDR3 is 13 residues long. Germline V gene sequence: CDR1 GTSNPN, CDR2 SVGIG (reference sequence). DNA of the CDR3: TGTGCCTGGAGTTGGACTAGCGGTTACGAGCAGTACTTC. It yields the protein CAWSWTSGYEQYF.

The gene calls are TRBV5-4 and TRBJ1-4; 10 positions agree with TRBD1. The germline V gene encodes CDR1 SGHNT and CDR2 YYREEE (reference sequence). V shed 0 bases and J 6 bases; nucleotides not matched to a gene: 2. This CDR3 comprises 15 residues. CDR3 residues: CASSLGGQGHEKLFF. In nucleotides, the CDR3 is TGTGCCAGCAGCTTGGGGGGACAGGGGCATGAAAAACTGTTTTTT.

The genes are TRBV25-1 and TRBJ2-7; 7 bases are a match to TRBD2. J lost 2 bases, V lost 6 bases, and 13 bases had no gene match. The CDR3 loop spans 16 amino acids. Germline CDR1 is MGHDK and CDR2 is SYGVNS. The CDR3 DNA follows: TGTGCCAGCAGCGTAACCGGGACTAAAAATCCCTACGAGCAGTACTTC. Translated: CASSVTGTKNPYEQYF.

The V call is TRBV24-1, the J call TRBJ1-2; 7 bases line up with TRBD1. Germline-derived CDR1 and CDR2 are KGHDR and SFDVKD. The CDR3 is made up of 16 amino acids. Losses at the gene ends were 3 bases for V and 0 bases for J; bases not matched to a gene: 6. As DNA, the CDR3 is TGTGCCACCAGTGATCGCCGGGACAGCGCTAACTATGGCTACACCTTC. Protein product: CATSDRRDSANYGYTF.

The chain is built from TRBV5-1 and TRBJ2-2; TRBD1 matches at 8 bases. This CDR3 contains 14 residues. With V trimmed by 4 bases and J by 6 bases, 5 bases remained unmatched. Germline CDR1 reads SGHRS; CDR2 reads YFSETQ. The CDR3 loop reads CASSPATGAGELFF. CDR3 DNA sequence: TGCGCCAGCAGCCCGGCGACAGGGGCCGGGGAGCTGTTTTTT.

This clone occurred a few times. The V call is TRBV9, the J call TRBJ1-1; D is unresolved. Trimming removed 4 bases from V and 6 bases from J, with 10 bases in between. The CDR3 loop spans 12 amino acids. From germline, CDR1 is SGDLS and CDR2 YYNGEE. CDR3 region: CASSMNPSEAFF. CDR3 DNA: TGTGCCAGCAGCATGAATCCCTCTGAAGCTTTCTTT.

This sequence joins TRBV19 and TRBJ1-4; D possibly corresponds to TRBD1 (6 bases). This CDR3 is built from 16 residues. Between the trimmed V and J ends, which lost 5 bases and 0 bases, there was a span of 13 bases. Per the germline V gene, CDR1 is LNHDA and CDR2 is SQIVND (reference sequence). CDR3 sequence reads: CASSARGLTTNEKLFF. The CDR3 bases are TGTGCCAGTAGTGCCCGGGGGCTTACAACTAATGAAAAACTGTTTTTT.

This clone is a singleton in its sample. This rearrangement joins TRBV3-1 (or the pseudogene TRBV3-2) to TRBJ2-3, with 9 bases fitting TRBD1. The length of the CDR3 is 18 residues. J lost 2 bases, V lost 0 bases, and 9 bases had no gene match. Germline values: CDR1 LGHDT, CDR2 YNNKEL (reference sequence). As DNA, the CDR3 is TGTGCCAGCAGCCAAGATTGGGGGGACAGGGCTGTCACAGATACGCAGTATTTT. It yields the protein CASSQDWGDRAVTDTQYF.

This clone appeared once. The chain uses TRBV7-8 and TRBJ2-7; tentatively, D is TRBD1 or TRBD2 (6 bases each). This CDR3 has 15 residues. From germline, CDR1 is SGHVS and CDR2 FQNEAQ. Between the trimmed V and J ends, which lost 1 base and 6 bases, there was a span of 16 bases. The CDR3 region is CASSLGRGMAPEQYV. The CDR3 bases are TGTGCCAGCAGCTTAGGGAGGGGGATGGCTCCCGAGCAGTACGTC.

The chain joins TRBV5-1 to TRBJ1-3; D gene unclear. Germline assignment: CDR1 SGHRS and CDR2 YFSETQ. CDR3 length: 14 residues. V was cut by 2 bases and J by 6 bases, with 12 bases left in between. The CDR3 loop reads CASSFSGDVNTIYF. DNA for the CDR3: TGCGCCAGCAGCTTCTCAGGAGATGTAAACACCATATATTTT.

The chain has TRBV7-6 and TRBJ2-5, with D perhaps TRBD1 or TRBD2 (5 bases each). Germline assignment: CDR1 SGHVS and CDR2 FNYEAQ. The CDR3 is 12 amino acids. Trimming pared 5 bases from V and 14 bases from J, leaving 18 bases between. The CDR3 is CASSHGTGTGYF. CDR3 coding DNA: TGTGCCAGCAGCCATGGAACCGGGACCGGATACTTC. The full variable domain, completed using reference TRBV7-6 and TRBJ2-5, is GAGVSQSPRYKVTKRGQDVALRCDPISGHVSLYWYRQALGQGPEFLTYFNYEAQQDKSGLPNDRFSAERPEGSISTLTIQRTEQRDSAMYRCASSHGTGTGYFGPGTRLLVL.

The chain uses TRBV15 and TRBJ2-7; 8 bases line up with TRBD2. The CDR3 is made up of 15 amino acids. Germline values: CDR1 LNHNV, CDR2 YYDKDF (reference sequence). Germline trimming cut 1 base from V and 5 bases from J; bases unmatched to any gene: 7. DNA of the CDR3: TGTGCCACCAGCAGAGCCGGGGGGGGGTTCGACGAGCAGTACTTC. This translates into CATSRAGGGFDEQYF.

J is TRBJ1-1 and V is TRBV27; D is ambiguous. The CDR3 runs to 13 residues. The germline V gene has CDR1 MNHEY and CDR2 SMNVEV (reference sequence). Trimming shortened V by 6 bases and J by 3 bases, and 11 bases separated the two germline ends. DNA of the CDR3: TGTGCCAGCAGGCGGGTTGTAGACACTGAAGCTTTCTTT. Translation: CASRRVVDTEAFF.

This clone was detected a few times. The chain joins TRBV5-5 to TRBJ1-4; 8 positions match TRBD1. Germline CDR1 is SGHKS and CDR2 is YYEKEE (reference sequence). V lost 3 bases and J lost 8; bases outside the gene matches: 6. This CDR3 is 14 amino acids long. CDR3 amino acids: CASSWTGKQEKLFF. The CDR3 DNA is TGTGCCAGCAGCTGGACAGGGAAGCAAGAAAAACTGTTTTTT.

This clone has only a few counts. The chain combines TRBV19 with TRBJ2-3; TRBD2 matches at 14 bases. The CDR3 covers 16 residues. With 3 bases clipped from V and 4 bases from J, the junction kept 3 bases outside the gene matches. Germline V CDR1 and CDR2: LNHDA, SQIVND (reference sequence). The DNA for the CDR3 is TGTGCCAGTAGTATTGGGACTAGCGGGAGCGCAGATACGCAGTATTTT. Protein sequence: CASSIGTSGSADTQYF.

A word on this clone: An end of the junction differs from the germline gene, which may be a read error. CDR3 DNA sequence: TGTGCCAGCAGTGATGGAGACACCATATATTTT. It translates to CASSDGDTIYF. The chain is built from TRBV2 and TRBJ1-3; D not certain. Germline CDR1 and CDR2: SNHLY and FYNNEI. The CDR3 consists of 11 residues.

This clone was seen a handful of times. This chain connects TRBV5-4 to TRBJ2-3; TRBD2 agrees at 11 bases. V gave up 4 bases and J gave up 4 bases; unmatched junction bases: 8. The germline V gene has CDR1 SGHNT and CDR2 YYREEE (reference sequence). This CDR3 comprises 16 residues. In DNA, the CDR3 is TGTGCCAGCAGCACCGGGACTAGCGGAGGTTCAGATACGCAGTATTTT. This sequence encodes CASSTGTSGGSDTQYF.

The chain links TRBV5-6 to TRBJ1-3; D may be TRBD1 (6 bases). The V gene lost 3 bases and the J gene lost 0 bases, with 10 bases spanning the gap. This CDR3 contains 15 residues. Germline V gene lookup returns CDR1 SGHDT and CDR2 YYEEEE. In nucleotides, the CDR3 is TGTGCCAGCAGCTCCGGACAGCGCTCTGGAAACACCATATATTTT. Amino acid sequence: CASSSGQRSGNTIYF.

As DNA, the CDR3 is TGTGCCAGCAGCTTAGACGAGGGAGGGCCCGGCGAGCAGTACTTC. Protein sequence: CASSLDEGGPGEQYF. The chain links TRBV13 to TRBJ2-7; TRBD2 matches at 7 bases. V shed 1 base, J shed 6 bases, and the junction held 9 bases outside the gene matches. This CDR3 region has 15 residues. Germline V gives CDR1 PRHDT, CDR2 FYEKMQ (reference sequence).

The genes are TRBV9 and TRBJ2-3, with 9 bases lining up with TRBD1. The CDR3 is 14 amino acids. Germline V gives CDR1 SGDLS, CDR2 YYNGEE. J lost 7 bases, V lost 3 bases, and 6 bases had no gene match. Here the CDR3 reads CASSALTGGNTQYF. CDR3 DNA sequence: TGTGCCAGCAGCGCGTTGACAGGGGGTAATACGCAGTATTTT.